The T cell receptor beta chain under discussion was sequenced for a study of neurological immune-mediated disorders. There are many counts of this clonotype. The cDNA was generated through 5'RACE incorporating 10-nucleotide random UMIs. From 15-18 subjects, every sequencing run obtained over 160 million TCR-beta sequences. TCRdb called the 5' RACE reads again in MiXCR, with one record for every CDR3 protein. The sample has some 43,000 distinct CDR3 sequences; about 13% are singletons. Trimming took 4 bases from V and 9 from J, leaving 10 bases between them. CDR3 size: 11 residues. CDR1 is SGHAT and CDR2 is FQNNGV in the germline V gene. Described time point: longitudinal time-point 3. Libraries used 2 million unsorted PBMCs kept frozen in RNAlater.

The sequencing input was PBMCs. The V call is TRBV11-2, the J call TRBJ2-7; D call uncertain. The clonotype originates from a male donor with HTLV-1-associated myelopathy (HAM/TSP). For the CDR3, the DNA is TGTGCCAGCAGCTCTGCCTGGGCGCAGTACTTC. Translating gives CASSSAWAQYF.